Below, 6 T cell receptor beta chains from the same sample are listed, as sequenced in a study of blood T cell repertoires in COVID-19. Only in-frame clones appear in the TCRdb table, and some are missing; sequencing was by immunoSEQ multiplex PCR. The sample holds roughly 200,000 clones, around 86% seen once. Sequences were obtained from PBMCs or T cells enriched from blood (not recorded which). These receptors were taken from a middle-aged man with acute COVID-19.

V usage is TRBV13 and J usage is TRBJ1-5; TRBD1 is a possible D gene (6 bases). The V gene lost 4 bases and the J gene lost 2 bases, with 18 bases spanning the gap. CDR1 PRHDT and CDR2 FYEKMQ come from the germline V gene (reference sequence). The CDR3 runs to 17 residues. CDR3 loop: CASSSKPNRAGNQPQHF. The CDR3 DNA reads as TGTGCCAGCAGCTCAAAGCCGAACAGGGCTGGCAATCAGCCCCAGCATTTT.

This sequence joins TRBV9 and TRBJ2-7, with a tentative D call TRBD1 (6 bases). The CDR3 totals 15 residues. Trimming took off 3 bases at V and 5 bases at J, with 18 bases between the two ends. CDR1 and CDR2 (germline): SGDLS, YYNGEE. The CDR3 region is CASSAHYQGIHEQYF. CDR3 nucleotides: TGTGCCAGCAGCGCTCACTACCAGGGGATCCACGAGCAGTACTTC. Filled out from reference TRBV9 and TRBJ2-7, the complete variable domain reads DSGVTQTPKHLITATGQRVTLRCSPRSGDLSVYWYQQSLDQGLQFLIQYYNGEERAKGNILERFSAQQFPDLHSELNLSSLELGDSALYFCASSAHYQGIHEQYFGPGTRLTVT.

This rearrangement joins TRBV2 to TRBJ1-6; maybe TRBD1 (6 bases). The CDR3 contains 15 residues. V was cut by 6 bases and J by 10 bases, with 19 bases left in between. Germline V gives CDR1 SNHLY, CDR2 FYNNEI. CDR3 DNA: TGTGCCAGCAGCTATCGTACAGGGCGTGGATCACCCCTCCACTTT. Its protein is CASSYRTGRGSPLHF.

The CDR3 bases are TGTGCCTGGAGTACGGGAGCCGGGGAGCTGTTTTTT. It yields the protein CAWSTGAGELFF. The chain couples TRBV30 to TRBJ2-2; D may be TRBD2 (6 bases). CDR3 size: 12 residues. Germline CDR1 is GTSNPN and CDR2 is SVGIG (reference sequence). V was pared by 2 bases and J by 6 bases, with 7 bases between.

The count of this clone is one. The V call is TRBV28, the J call TRBJ2-7; 9 bases line up with TRBD1. This CDR3 has 14 amino acids. Germline CDR1 and CDR2: MDHEN and SYDVKM. V shed 0 bases and J 3 bases; nucleotides not matched to a gene: 0. CDR3 nucleotides: TGTGCCAGCAGTTTATGGGGACAGGGCTACGAGCAGTACTTC. Encoded protein: CASSLWGQGYEQYF.

The rearrangement uses TRBV27 and TRBJ2-3, with D perhaps TRBD2 (6 bases). The CDR3 loop spans 18 amino acids. V was pared by 5 bases and J by 4 bases, with 25 bases between. CDR1 is MNHEY, CDR2 SMNVEV, per germline (reference sequence). The CDR3 loop is CASSRPRFGGQGSDTQYF. Written as DNA, the CDR3 is TGTGCCAGCAGTAGACCCAGATTTGGAGGGCAGGGTTCAGATACGCAGTATTTT.